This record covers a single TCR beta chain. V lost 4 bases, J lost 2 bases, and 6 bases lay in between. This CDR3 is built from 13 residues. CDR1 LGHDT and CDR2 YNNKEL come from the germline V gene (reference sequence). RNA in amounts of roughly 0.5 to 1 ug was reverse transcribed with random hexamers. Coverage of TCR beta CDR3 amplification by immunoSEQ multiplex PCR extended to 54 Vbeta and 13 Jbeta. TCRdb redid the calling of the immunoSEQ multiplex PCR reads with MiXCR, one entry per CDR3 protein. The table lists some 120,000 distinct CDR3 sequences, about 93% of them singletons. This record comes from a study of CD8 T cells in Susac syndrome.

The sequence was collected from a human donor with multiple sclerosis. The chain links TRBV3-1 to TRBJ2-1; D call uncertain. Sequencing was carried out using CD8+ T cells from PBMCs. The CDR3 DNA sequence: TGTGCCAGCAGCCCTCCTCCCTACAATGAGCAGTTCTTC. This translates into CASSPPPYNEQFF.